What follows are 30 T cell receptor beta chains derived from one specimen sequenced in a study of blood T cell repertoires in COVID-19. Assay: immunoSEQ multiplex PCR; the TCRdb copy retains only in-frame clones and omits some. The table shows 250,000 to 300,000 clones, with roughly 90% occurring only once. Input material: peripheral blood. Every receptor here comes from a woman in her twenties or thirties with COVID-19, enrolled during active disease.

The J gene is TRBJ2-5, the V gene TRBV5-1; 10 nucleotides align to TRBD2. Germline V gene data show CDR1 as SGHRS and CDR2 as YFSETQ. V was clipped by 4 bases and J by 2 bases; unmatched bases: 2. CDR3 length: 14 amino acids. CDR3 protein: CASSVAGGQETQYF. CDR3 DNA: TGCGCCAGCAGCGTAGCGGGAGGACAAGAGACCCAGTACTTC.

V and J are TRBV5-4 and TRBJ1-2; weak D call: TRBD1 (5 bases). Trimming pared 5 bases from V and 0 bases from J, leaving 8 bases between. The CDR3 sequence is 13 residues long. Germline-derived CDR1 and CDR2 are SGHNT and YYREEE (reference sequence). The DNA for the CDR3 is TGTGCCAGCAGAGGGGTGCCTAACTATGGCTACACCTTC. It is translated as CASRGVPNYGYTF.

The CDR3 DNA sequence: TGTGCCAGCACCGCCGGGGGACAGGGTGTAGAAAAACTGTTTTTT. It is translated as CASTAGGQGVEKLFF. The gene calls are TRBV11-2 and TRBJ1-4; 9 nucleotides align to TRBD1. V trimming: 7 bases; J trimming: 8 bases; junction bases outside the gene matches: 11. The CDR3 runs 15 residues. CDR1 and CDR2 (germline): SGHAT, FQNNGV. Based on the CDR3 plus reference TRBV11-2 and TRBJ1-4, the full variable domain is EAGVAQSPRYKIIEKRQSVAFWCNPISGHATLYWYQQILGQGPKLLIQFQNNGVVDDSQLPKDRFSAERLKGVDSTLKIQPAKLEDSAVYLCASTAGGQGVEKLFFGSGTQLSVL.

This clone was seen a few times. The chain uses TRBV12-3 or TRBV12-4 and TRBJ1-1, with D perhaps TRBD1 (6 bases). With 3 bases removed from V and 9 bases from J, the gap between germline ends came to 14 bases. The CDR3 extends over 13 amino acids. CDR3 residues: CASSFGGARKAFF. In DNA, the CDR3 is TGTGCCAGCAGTTTCGGGGGGGCGCGGAAAGCTTTCTTT.

This sequence joins TRBV3-1 (or the pseudogene TRBV3-2) and TRBJ2-5; a possible D gene is TRBD2 (6 bases). Between the trimmed V and J ends, which lost 8 bases and 7 bases, there was a span of 14 bases. Germline loops: CDR1 LGHDT, CDR2 YNNKEL (reference sequence). This CDR3 region has 12 residues. CDR3 DNA sequence: TGTGCCAGCTGTGTTAGTAGCGGGACCCAGTACTTC. It specifies CASCVSSGTQYF.

Comments on this clone: The same CDR3 also results from other DNA sequences found in this sample. V gene TRBV19 combines with J gene TRBJ2-7; TRBD2 aligns across 16 bases. V shed 4 bases, J shed 0 bases, and the junction held 3 bases outside the gene matches. The CDR3 covers 17 residues. Germline lookup yields CDR1 LNHDA and CDR2 SQIVND (reference sequence). CDR3 amino acids: CASSKGLAGGNSYEQYF. The CDR3 DNA reads TGTGCCAGTAGTAAGGGACTAGCGGGAGGGAACTCCTACGAGCAGTACTTC.

The chain recombines TRBV30 with TRBJ1-1, with a possible D match to TRBD1 (5 bases). Germline-derived CDR1 and CDR2 are GTSNPN and SVGIG (reference sequence). V lost 7 bases, J lost 1 base, and 13 bases lay in between. The CDR3 is made up of 13 amino acids. The CDR3 coding sequence is TGTGCCTCAGCTCGGGACTCGAACACTGAAGCTTTCTTT. Translation: CASARDSNTEAFF.

The CDR3 DNA is TGTGCCAGCAGTTTATCGGGACAGGGTGACTACACCTTC. It codes for CASSLSGQGDYTF. This rearrangement joins TRBV28 to TRBJ1-2, with 9 bases aligning to TRBD1. V shed 1 base and J 10 bases; nucleotides not matched to a gene: 4. Per the germline V gene, CDR1 is MDHEN and CDR2 is SYDVKM. CDR3 size: 13 residues.

The chain recombines TRBV5-4 with TRBJ2-7, with 14 bases matching TRBD2. The CDR3 covers 15 residues. The junction had 6 bases not matched to a gene; V was cut back by 5 bases and J by 5 bases. In germline, CDR1 is SGHNT, CDR2 YYREEE (reference sequence). CDR3 sequence: CASRSGLAGDDEQYF. The CDR3, as DNA: TGTGCCAGCAGGTCGGGACTAGCGGGAGACGACGAGCAGTACTTC. Together with reference TRBV5-4 and TRBJ2-7, the CDR3 gives the full variable domain: ETGVTQSPTHLIKTRGQQVTLRCSSQSGHNTVSWYQQALGQGPQFIFQYYREEENGRGNFPPRFSGLQFPNYSSELNVNALELDDSALYLCASRSGLAGDDEQYFGPGTRLTVT.

The chain links TRBV28 to TRBJ1-1; no definite D call. The CDR3 is made up of 11 amino acids. Trimming removed 7 bases at V and 3 bases at J, with 6 bases between. The germline CDR1 and CDR2 sequences are MDHEN and SYDVKM. As DNA, the CDR3 is TGTGCCAGCACCCGGTACACTGAAGCTTTCTTT. Translating gives CASTRYTEAFF. The whole variable domain, filled in from reference TRBV28 and TRBJ1-1, reads DVKVTQSSRYLVKRTGEKVFLECVQDMDHENMFWYRQDPGLGLRLIYFSYDVKMKEKGDIPEGYSVSREKKERFSLILESASTNQTSMYLCASTRYTEAFFGQGTRLTVV.

The chain recombines TRBV7-8 with TRBJ1-3; TRBD1 is a possible D gene (6 bases). The V gene lost 5 bases and the J gene lost 2 bases, with 10 bases spanning the gap. CDR3 length equals 14 residues. From germline, CDR1 is SGHVS and CDR2 FQNEAQ. CDR3 sequence reads: CASSLRGPGNTIYF. The CDR3 DNA follows: TGTGCCAGCAGCCTCAGGGGCCCTGGAAACACCATATATTTT.

This chain links TRBV24-1 with TRBJ2-7; 8 nucleotides align to TRBD1. J was trimmed by 9 bases and V by 5 bases; bases with no gene match: 8. Germline values: CDR1 KGHDR, CDR2 SFDVKD. There are 13 residues in the CDR3. Here the CDR3 DNA reads TGTGCCACCAGTGGTGGGACAGGCTTCGGGCAGTACTTC. This encodes CATSGGTGFGQYF.

The chain employs TRBV7-3 and TRBJ1-6; D is ambiguous. V lost 1 base and J lost 6, with 7 bases in between. This CDR3 has 14 amino acids. Germline V gene sequence: CDR1 SGHTA, CDR2 FQGTGA. The CDR3: CASSLNSRNSPLHF. The CDR3 bases are TGTGCCAGCAGCTTAAACAGCCGTAATTCACCCCTCCACTTT.

V gene TRBV9 combines with J gene TRBJ2-4; 11 nucleotides agree with TRBD2. The length of the CDR3 is 17 residues. V was pared by 0 bases and J by 6 bases, with 8 bases of the junction left unmatched. CDR1 is SGDLS, CDR2 YYNGEE, per germline. CDR3 sequence: CASSVGPSGRFGNIQYF. CDR3 bases: TGTGCCAGCAGCGTAGGACCTAGCGGGAGGTTCGGAAACATTCAGTACTTC.

The rearrangement joins TRBV27 to TRBJ2-1; 10 nucleotides agree with TRBD2. V lost 2 bases to trimming and J lost 9 bases; unmatched junction nucleotides: 4. The CDR3 extends over 14 amino acids. Per the germline V gene, CDR1 is MNHEY and CDR2 is SMNVEV (reference sequence). The CDR3 coding sequence is TGTGCCAGCAGTTTACCAGCGGGAGGGGGTGAGCAGTTCTTC. It codes for CASSLPAGGGEQFF.

The rearrangement joins TRBV6-4 to TRBJ2-3; 8 bases fit TRBD2. V gave up 0 bases and J gave up 0 bases; unmatched junction bases: 2. Germline loops: CDR1 MRHNA, CDR2 SNTAGT. The CDR3 totals 16 residues. CDR3 residues: CASSDSSSGSTDTQYF. The CDR3 DNA reads TGTGCCAGCAGTGACTCGTCTAGCGGGAGCACAGATACGCAGTATTTT.

The chain employs TRBV18 and TRBJ2-7, with a weak D call TRBD2 (5 bases). This CDR3 is built from 13 residues. Germline CDR1 and CDR2: KGHSH and LQKENI. Deletions cut 2 bases from V and 6 bases from J, with 11 bases between. Here the CDR3 DNA reads TGTGCCAGCTCACCAGGGCTAGCCTCCGAGCAGTACTTC. It specifies CASSPGLASEQYF.

The CDR3 sequence: CASSVRLAGGVNEQFF. Written as DNA, the CDR3 is TGTGCCAGCAGCGTCAGACTAGCGGGAGGGGTAAATGAGCAGTTCTTC. This rearrangement joins TRBV3-1 (or the pseudogene TRBV3-2) to TRBJ2-1; 14 bases map to TRBD2. The ends lost 5 bases at V and 7 bases at J; junction bases unmatched: 7. The CDR3 totals 16 residues. Germline V gene data show CDR1 as LGHDT and CDR2 as YNNKEL (reference sequence).

The genes are TRBV6-4 and TRBJ2-7; TRBD2 aligns across 12 bases. The DNA end is a closer match to TRBJ2-5, so the J assignment may be wrong. CDR1 MRHNA and CDR2 SNTAGT come from the germline V gene. The CDR3 runs 16 residues. The CDR3 bases are TGTGCCAGCAGGTCAATTCGAGAACTAGCGGGAGGGACCCAGTACTTC. This sequence encodes CASRSIRELAGGTQYF.

This clone came up once. The chain carries TRBV11-2 and TRBJ2-1; 7 nucleotides match TRBD1. J gave up 7 bases and V 0 bases, and 0 bases lay outside the gene matches. The length of the CDR3 is 13 residues. The V gene's germline CDR1 is SGHAT and CDR2 FQNNGV. CDR3 nucleotides: TGTGCCAGCAGCTTAGACAGGGGGAATGAGCAGTTCTTC. As protein: CASSLDRGNEQFF.

The chain is built from TRBV7-8 and TRBJ1-4, with D hard to call. The length of the CDR3 is 11 residues. Trimming took off 1 base at V and 10 bases at J, with 4 bases between the two ends. Looked up from germline, CDR1 is SGHVS and CDR2 is FQNEAQ. DNA for the CDR3: TGTGCCAGCAGCTTAGGAGGAAAACTGTTTTTT. Protein: CASSLGGKLFF.

This chain links TRBV10-3 with TRBJ2-5; the match to TRBD2 covers 10 bases. Germline V gene data show CDR1 as ENHRY and CDR2 as SYGVKD. The CDR3 length is 13 residues. Trimming cost V 10 bases and J 5 bases; bases outside gene matches: 7. CDR3 DNA sequence: TGTGCCACAGCTAGCGGGAGCTATGAGACCCAGTACTTC. Translation: CATASGSYETQYF.

The V gene is TRBV30, the J gene TRBJ1-1, with 9 positions matching TRBD1. Germline V gene sequence: CDR1 GTSNPN, CDR2 SVGIG (reference sequence). The CDR3 contains 12 residues. Germline trimming cut 4 bases from V and 12 bases from J; bases unmatched to any gene: 9. As DNA, the CDR3 is TGTGCCTGGACACCAGGACAGGGGATACCTTTCTTT. Protein sequence: CAWTPGQGIPFF. The full variable domain, completed using reference TRBV30 and TRBJ1-1, is SQTIHQWPATLVQPVGSPLSLECTVEGTSNPNLYWYRQAAGRGLQLLFYSVGIGQISSEVPQNLSASRPQDRQFILSSKKLLLSDSGFYLCAWTPGQGIPFFGQGTRLTVV.

This sequence joins TRBV28 and TRBJ1-6; 9 positions agree with TRBD1. V dropped 6 bases and J dropped 6; count of bases not matched to a gene: 9. CDR3 length: 16 amino acids. Looked up from germline, CDR1 is MDHEN and CDR2 is SYDVKM. For the CDR3, the DNA is TGTGCCAGCAGCCCCTTAGGACAGGGGATTAATTCACCCCTCCACTTT. It encodes CASSPLGQGINSPLHF.

J is TRBJ1-6 and V is TRBV14; D is unclear. Per germline, CDR1 SGHDN and CDR2 FVKESK. The ends were cut back, 0 bases at V and 7 bases at J, with 7 bases in the middle. CDR3 length equals 14 residues. CDR3 amino acids: CASSQDGWNSPLHF. The CDR3 DNA reads TGTGCCAGCAGCCAAGATGGCTGGAATTCACCCCTCCACTTT.

This chain joins TRBV19 and TRBJ1-4; D gene uncertain. V was pared by 6 bases and J by 6 bases, with 11 bases between. This CDR3 contains 13 residues. The germline gives CDR1 LNHDA, CDR2 SQIVND (reference sequence). CDR3 nucleotides: TGTGCCAGTAGCCCCCTTTTTCATGAAAAACTGTTTTTT. Amino acid sequence: CASSPLFHEKLFF.

This clone turned up a few times. This chain connects TRBV10-1 to TRBJ1-1; D is unresolved. The V gene's germline CDR1 is WNHNN and CDR2 SYGVQD (reference sequence). CDR3 length equals 11 residues. V was trimmed by 6 bases and J by 7 bases, leaving 9 bases between them. The CDR3 DNA follows: TGCGCCAGCAGCGGCGGGATTGAAGCTTTCTTT. Translating gives CASSGGIEAFF.

This chain links TRBV5-1 with TRBJ2-5, with a weak D call TRBD2 (6 bases). The CDR3 has 14 residues. CDR1 is SGHRS, CDR2 YFSETQ, per germline. Trimming pared 6 bases from V and 2 bases from J, leaving 14 bases between. The CDR3, as DNA: TGCGCCAGCATGGAGGGGATGGCACAAGAGACCCAGTACTTC. The encoded protein is CASMEGMAQETQYF.

The chain joins TRBV9 to TRBJ2-7; 7 nucleotides match TRBD2. The junction had 6 bases not matched to a gene; V was cut back by 3 bases and J by 3 bases. The CDR3 loop spans 14 amino acids. Germline values: CDR1 SGDLS, CDR2 YYNGEE. DNA of the CDR3: TGTGCCAGCAGCGCTACTGGACTAGGCTACGAGCAGTACTTC. This sequence encodes CASSATGLGYEQYF.

The rearrangement uses TRBV2 and TRBJ2-4; TRBD2 matches 10 bases. This CDR3 spans 14 amino acids. CDR1 SNHLY and CDR2 FYNNEI come from the germline V gene. The J segment lost 9 bases and the V segment lost 6 bases, leaving 8 bases of the junction unmatched. The CDR3 loop reads CASRVAGGVFIQYF. The CDR3 nucleotides read TGTGCCAGCAGGGTAGCGGGAGGAGTCTTCATTCAGTACTTC.